The 31 T cell receptor beta chains below all came from one sample that was sequenced in a study of blood T cell repertoires in COVID-19. Produced via immunoSEQ multiplex PCR; TCRdb's table is partial and in-frame only. The sample holds 150,000 to 250,000 clones, about 76% seen once. The sample comprised peripheral blood. The receptors shown here come from a woman aged 40 to 50 with COVID-19, enrolled during active disease.

The chain combines TRBV25-1 with TRBJ2-7, with 7 nucleotides matching TRBD2. Germline CDR1 reads MGHDK; CDR2 reads SYGVNS. This CDR3 has 11 residues. Trimming removed 1 base from V and 12 bases from J; junction bases left unmatched: 3. Written as DNA, the CDR3 is TGTGCCAGCAGTGAATCCAGCGGGACGTACTTC. The encoded protein is CASSESSGTYF.

This chain connects TRBV10-3 to TRBJ2-6; no clear D gene. The V gene lost 3 bases and the J gene lost 0 bases, with 6 bases spanning the gap. The V gene's germline CDR1 is ENHRY and CDR2 SYGVKD. The CDR3 extends over 15 amino acids. This CDR3 reads CAISDAISGANVLTF. CDR3 in DNA: TGTGCCATCAGTGATGCGATCTCTGGGGCCAACGTCCTGACTTTC.

The chain employs TRBV18 and TRBJ2-5; 8 positions agree with TRBD2. The CDR3 covers 18 residues. V shed 1 base, J shed 2 bases, and the junction held 12 bases outside the gene matches. CDR1 KGHSH and CDR2 LQKENI come from the germline V gene. The CDR3 loop is CASSPRSPSGLAQETQYF. CDR3 bases: TGTGCCAGCTCACCACGGTCCCCATCAGGACTAGCACAAGAGACCCAGTACTTC.

This clone rates as medium-sized (0.01 to 0.1%). The CDR3 spells CTSSWRTRRGQNGELFF. CDR3 coding DNA: TGCACCAGCAGCTGGAGGACGAGGCGGGGGCAAAACGGGGAGCTGTTTTTT. The rearrangement joins TRBV1 to TRBJ2-2; no DNA check was done on the table's D call, TRBD2. TRBV1 counts as a pseudogene. The CDR3 loop spans 17 amino acids.

The chain is built from TRBV6-5 and TRBJ1-2; 7 nucleotides match TRBD1. CDR1 and CDR2 (germline): MNHEY, SVGAGI. The length of the CDR3 is 14 residues. The V gene end was trimmed by 7 bases and the J gene end by 2 bases; junction bases not matched to a gene: 7. The CDR3 is CASKPGTANYGYTF. The CDR3 nucleotides are TGTGCCAGCAAACCAGGGACAGCAAACTATGGCTACACCTTC.

This clone has more than one count but fewer than ten. This rearrangement joins TRBV4-1 to TRBJ2-7, with 7 bases aligning to TRBD1. The J segment lost 1 base and the V segment lost 4 bases, leaving 4 bases of the junction unmatched. The CDR3 is 14 residues long. In germline, CDR1 is MGHRA, CDR2 YSYEKL. CDR3 sequence reads: CASSPRDRSYEQYF. The DNA for the CDR3 is TGCGCCAGCAGCCCCCGGGACAGATCCTACGAGCAGTACTTC.

V and J are TRBV5-6 and TRBJ1-2, with TRBD1 matching 8 bases. Trimming cost V 3 bases and J 8 bases; bases outside gene matches: 6. Germline V CDR1 and CDR2: SGHDT, YYEEEE. The CDR3 is 13 residues long. CDR3 bases: TGTGCCAGCAGCTCCCAGGGGGCCGAGGGCTACACCTTC. Its translation: CASSSQGAEGYTF.

The chain couples TRBV19 to TRBJ2-2; TRBD2 aligns across 13 bases. V lost 10 bases and J lost 3; bases outside the gene matches: 5. CDR1 and CDR2 from the germline V gene are LNHDA and SQIVND (reference sequence). The CDR3 loop spans 15 amino acids. The CDR3: CATRTSGSDTGELFF. DNA for the CDR3: TGTGCCACGAGGACTAGCGGGAGTGACACCGGGGAGCTGTTTTTT.

The chain combines TRBV10-3 with TRBJ2-5; TRBD2 might be the D (7 bases). V was pared by 11 bases and J by 5 bases, with 21 bases between. Looked up from germline, CDR1 is ENHRY and CDR2 is SYGVKD. The CDR3 consists of 14 residues. CDR3 amino acids: CAPLTGLGRETQYF. For the CDR3, the DNA is TGTGCCCCTCTTACAGGGCTCGGGAGGGAGACCCAGTACTTC.

The chain's CDR3 is CASSQRDRDPGNTIYF. The CDR3, as DNA: TGTGCCAGCAGCCAGAGGGACAGGGACCCTGGAAACACCATATATTTT. This chain joins TRBV4-2 and TRBJ1-3, with TRBD1 identical over 9 bases. The V gene end was trimmed by 3 bases and the J gene end by 2 bases; junction bases not matched to a gene: 5. This CDR3 is 16 amino acids long. In germline, CDR1 is LGHNA, CDR2 YNFKEQ.

V is TRBV5-4 and J is TRBJ2-3; 15 nucleotides match TRBD2. The CDR3 is 16 residues long. Trimming at V came to 4 bases and at J to 5 bases, leaving 5 bases not matched to a gene. In germline, CDR1 is SGHNT, CDR2 YYREEE (reference sequence). The CDR3 spells CASSPGLAGGEDTQYF. The CDR3 DNA reads as TGTGCCAGCAGCCCGGGACTAGCGGGAGGAGAAGATACGCAGTATTTT.

This clone appeared a few times. The same CDR3 arises from other DNA sequences in this sample as well. The chain is built from TRBV27 and TRBJ1-5; 9 positions match TRBD1. V dropped 3 bases and J dropped 4; count of bases not matched to a gene: 4. The CDR3 consists of 15 residues. Germline V CDR1 and CDR2: MNHEY, SMNVEV (reference sequence). The CDR3: CASSFSTGGNQPQHF. The DNA for the CDR3 is TGTGCCAGCAGTTTCTCGACAGGGGGGAATCAGCCCCAGCATTTT.

V gene TRBV14 combines with J gene TRBJ2-7, with 8 bases matching TRBD2. The CDR3 length is 16 residues. V shed 1 base and J 3 bases; nucleotides not matched to a gene: 8. Germline CDR1 SGHDN, CDR2 FVKESK. CDR3 residues: CASSQVYGGAGYEQYF. In nucleotides, the CDR3 is TGTGCCAGCAGCCAAGTCTACGGGGGGGCCGGCTACGAGCAGTACTTC.

This rearrangement joins TRBV18 to TRBJ1-2; 9 positions match TRBD1. Germline values: CDR1 KGHSH, CDR2 LQKENI. CDR3 length: 15 amino acids. The V and J ends lost 3 bases and 4 bases, in that order; junction bases with no gene match: 6. Here the CDR3 reads CASSPMGQGGYGYTF. The CDR3 DNA sequence: TGTGCCAGCTCACCGATGGGACAGGGAGGCTATGGCTACACCTTC.

The chain carries TRBV2 and TRBJ1-2; 10 bases fit TRBD1. CDR3 length: 14 residues. V shed 11 bases and J 4 bases; nucleotides not matched to a gene: 10. The V gene's germline CDR1 is SNHLY and CDR2 FYNNEI. Written as DNA, the CDR3 is TGTGCCCTCGGACAGGGGGAGTGGGGCTATGGCTACACCTTC. The encoded protein is CALGQGEWGYGYTF.

This chain joins TRBV9 and TRBJ2-7; D remains ambiguous. The CDR3 is 13 amino acids. In germline, CDR1 is SGDLS, CDR2 YYNGEE. Trimming took off 4 bases at V and 5 bases at J, with 13 bases between the two ends. The CDR3 DNA follows: TGTGCCAGCAGCCCCGGGTATCTACACGAGCAGTACTTC. As protein: CASSPGYLHEQYF.

This chain connects TRBV11-3 to TRBJ2-3, with TRBD2 as a possible D gene (7 bases). V shed 3 bases and J shed 4 bases, with 17 bases lying between them. CDR3 length: 16 amino acids. Germline-derived CDR1 and CDR2 are SGHNT and YENEEA. CDR3 DNA sequence: TGTGCCAGCAGCTTTGGCCTGGGGGGGCCCGCAGATACGCAGTATTTT. It encodes CASSFGLGGPADTQYF.

The V call is TRBV19, the J call TRBJ2-1, with D possibly being TRBD2 (6 bases). V was pared by 5 bases and J by 4 bases, with 15 bases between. Germline CDR1 LNHDA, CDR2 SQIVND (reference sequence). The CDR3 sequence is 15 residues long. The CDR3 spells CASSLLGLIYNEQFF. CDR3 in DNA: TGTGCCAGTAGTCTTCTGGGACTCATATACAATGAGCAGTTCTTC.

The genes are TRBV9 and TRBJ2-5; D is perhaps TRBD2 (5 bases). The V gene lost 0 bases and the J gene lost 5 bases, with 11 bases spanning the gap. The germline V gene has CDR1 SGDLS and CDR2 YYNGEE. The CDR3 contains 14 residues. CDR3 bases: TGTGCCAGCAGCGTAGCTTTCGGGGTGGAGACCCAGTACTTC. This gives the protein CASSVAFGVETQYF.

CDR3 DNA: TGTGCCAGCAGCCAAGGCCGACTAGCGGGAGTTGGTGAGCAGTACTTC. Its protein is CASSQGRLAGVGEQYF. The chain carries TRBV3-1 (or the pseudogene TRBV3-2) and TRBJ2-7, with 12 nucleotides matching TRBD2. Germline V gene sequence: CDR1 LGHDT, CDR2 YNNKEL (reference sequence). Trimming cost V 1 base and J 7 bases; bases outside gene matches: 8. This CDR3 contains 16 residues.

This clone came up once. The genes are TRBV11-2 and TRBJ1-2, with 10 bases matching TRBD1. Germline V CDR1 and CDR2: SGHAT, FQNNGV. This CDR3 spans 14 amino acids. With V trimmed by 5 bases and J by 3 bases, 3 bases remained unmatched. The CDR3 DNA follows: TGTGCCAGCAGCCCGGGACAGGGGTACTATGGCTACACCTTC. It translates to CASSPGQGYYGYTF. The complete variable domain, with remaining parts taken from reference TRBV11-2 and TRBJ1-2, reads EAGVAQSPRYKIIEKRQSVAFWCNPISGHATLYWYQQILGQGPKLLIQFQNNGVVDDSQLPKDRFSAERLKGVDSTLKIQPAKLEDSAVYLCASSPGQGYYGYTFGSGTRLTVV.

The V call is TRBV7-7, the J call TRBJ2-7, with 7 bases that match TRBD2. The J segment lost 4 bases and the V segment lost 1 base, leaving 7 bases of the junction unmatched. The CDR3 consists of 15 residues. Germline CDR1 reads SSHAT; CDR2 reads FNYEAQ (reference sequence). The DNA of the CDR3 is TGTGCCAGCAGCTTAGGGGAGGGCCCGTCGTACGAGCAGTACTTC. It specifies CASSLGEGPSYEQYF.

This clone was counted once. The chain uses TRBV5-1 and TRBJ2-1; 10 bases are shared with TRBD2. This CDR3 region has 15 residues. Germline loops: CDR1 SGHRS, CDR2 YFSETQ. V shed 0 bases and J 6 bases; nucleotides not matched to a gene: 3. DNA of the CDR3: TGCGCCAGCAGCTTGGAGGTAGCGGGAGGCAATGAGCAGTTCTTC. As protein: CASSLEVAGGNEQFF.

This chain joins TRBV5-1 and TRBJ2-5; 12 nucleotides align to TRBD2. The CDR3 consists of 14 residues. Germline CDR1 SGHRS, CDR2 YFSETQ. V dropped 8 bases and J dropped 5; count of bases not matched to a gene: 7. CDR3 region: CASSSGRVGETQYF. In DNA, the CDR3 is TGCGCCAGTTCTAGCGGGAGGGTTGGTGAGACCCAGTACTTC.

The rearrangement uses TRBV18 and TRBJ1-2, with 10 bases fitting TRBD1. Germline V gives CDR1 KGHSH, CDR2 LQKENI. The CDR3 is 16 amino acids. Germline trimming cut 1 base from V and 8 bases from J; bases unmatched to any gene: 10. This chain's CDR3 is CASSPQGQGNQPGYTF. The CDR3 nucleotides are TGTGCCAGCTCACCACAGGGACAGGGGAACCAACCAGGCTACACCTTC.

For the CDR3, the DNA is TGCGCCAGCAGCCCTATCGGTCGGGACAGAACAGGCTATGGCTACACCTTC. As protein: CASSPIGRDRTGYGYTF. The rearrangement uses TRBV4-1 and TRBJ1-2, with 7 bases that match TRBD1. CDR1 and CDR2 (germline): MGHRA, YSYEKL. The length of the CDR3 is 17 residues. V lost 4 bases to trimming and J lost 4 bases; unmatched junction nucleotides: 15.

This chain connects TRBV7-9 to TRBJ2-4; D unclear. Germline CDR1 reads SEHNR; CDR2 reads FQNEAQ (reference sequence). The CDR3 extends over 12 amino acids. V gave up 1 base and J gave up 8 bases, with 6 bases separating them. For the CDR3, the DNA is TGTGCCAGCAGCTTAGTGTCGGACATTCAGTACTTC. This codes for CASSLVSDIQYF.

The gene calls are TRBV27 and TRBJ2-7; TRBD1 agrees at 7 bases. Germline trimming cut 3 bases from V and 4 bases from J; bases unmatched to any gene: 9. Germline CDR1 MNHEY, CDR2 SMNVEV (reference sequence). The CDR3 runs 15 residues. CDR3 nucleotide sequence: TGTGCCAGCAGTTTTGAGACAGGGAACTTTTACGAGCAGTACTTC. Translated: CASSFETGNFYEQYF.

The chain carries TRBV9 and TRBJ2-1; TRBD2 aligns across 16 bases. After removal of 3 bases from V and 6 bases from J, the junction contained 15 bases not matched to a gene. In germline, CDR1 is SGDLS, CDR2 YYNGEE. The CDR3 totals 20 residues. In DNA form, the CDR3 reads TGTGCCAGCAGCGGAGGGCCCCTCTCCGGGACTAGCGGGGGGGCCAATGAGCAGTTCTTC. This codes for CASSGGPLSGTSGGANEQFF.

The CDR3 DNA reads TGCAGTGCTAGTGTGGGGGGGTACAATGAGCAGTTCTTC. Amino acid sequence: CSASVGGYNEQFF. The chain is built from TRBV20-1 and TRBJ2-1, with TRBD2 matching 7 bases. The CDR3 contains 13 residues. The V segment lost 3 bases and the J segment 4 bases; nucleotides outside the gene matches: 3. The germline V gene encodes CDR1 DFQATT and CDR2 SNEGSKA (reference sequence).

This chain links TRBV7-2 with TRBJ2-7; 12 nucleotides match TRBD2. The CDR3 spans 15 residues. J was trimmed by 2 bases and V by 4 bases; bases with no gene match: 3. Germline V CDR1 and CDR2: SGHTA, FQGNSA. Here the CDR3 reads CASSWLAGGPYEQYF. The CDR3 DNA reads as TGTGCCAGCAGCTGGCTAGCGGGAGGGCCCTACGAGCAGTACTTC.